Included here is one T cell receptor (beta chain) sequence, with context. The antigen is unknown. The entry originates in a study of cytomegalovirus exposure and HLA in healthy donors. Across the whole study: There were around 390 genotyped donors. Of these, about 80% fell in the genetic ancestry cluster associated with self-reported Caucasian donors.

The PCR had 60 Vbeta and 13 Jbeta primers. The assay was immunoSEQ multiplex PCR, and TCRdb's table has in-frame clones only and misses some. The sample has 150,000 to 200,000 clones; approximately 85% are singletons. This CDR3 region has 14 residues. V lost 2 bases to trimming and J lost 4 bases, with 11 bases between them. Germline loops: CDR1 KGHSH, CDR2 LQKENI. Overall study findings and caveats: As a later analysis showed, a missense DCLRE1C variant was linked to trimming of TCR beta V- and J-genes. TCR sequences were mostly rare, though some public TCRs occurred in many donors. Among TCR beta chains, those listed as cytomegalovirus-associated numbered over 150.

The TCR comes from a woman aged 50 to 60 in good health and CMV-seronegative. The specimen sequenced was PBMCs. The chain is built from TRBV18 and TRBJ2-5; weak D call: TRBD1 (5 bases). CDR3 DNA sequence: TGTGCCAGCTCACCAACACAGGTTAGAGAGACCCAGTACTTC. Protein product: CASSPTQVRETQYF.